This T cell receptor (beta chain) was sequenced for a study of graft-versus-host responses after intestinal transplantation. Study background: The recipients all started with anti-thymocyte globulin induction and then took tacrolimus and steroids for about three years.

CDR3 length: 13 amino acids. Trimming left V 2 bases short and J 4 bases short, with 7 bases between. Looked up from germline, CDR1 is SGHNT and CDR2 is YENEEA. Findings of the study overall: Early post-transplant falls in HvG clones accompanied the peak levels of circulating GvH clones.

The table came from immunoSEQ multiplex PCR; TCRdb's copy has only in-frame clones and leaves some out. Of roughly 13,000 clones in the sample, more than 30% were seen once. The authors seeded around 200,000 CFSE-labeled responder cells together with around 200,000 irradiated stimulator cells tagged with violet dye. The J gene is TRBJ2-3, the V gene TRBV11-3; possibly TRBD2 for D (6 bases). This material consisted of alloreactive CD8+ T cells from a mixed lymphocyte reaction culture, taken before intestinal transplant. The subset here: CFSE-low proliferating T cells sorted from approximately six-day pre-transplant mixed lymphocyte reaction (GvH or HvG direction). The receptor was isolated from a human patient who received an intestinal transplant. DNA for the CDR3: TGTGCCAGCAGCTTAAGGGACTCAGATACGCAGTATTTT. This codes for CASSLRDSDTQYF. Drawing the rest from reference TRBV11-3 and TRBJ2-3, the complete variable domain is EAGVVQSPRYKIIEKKQPVAFWCNPISGHNTLYWYLQNLGQGPELLIRYENEEAVDDSQLPKDRFSAERLKGVDSTLKIQPAELGDSAVYLCASSLRDSDTQYFGPGTRLTVL.